This TCR beta chain originates from a study of blood T cell repertoires in COVID-19. Trimming took 0 bases from V and 8 from J; bases not matched to a gene: 15. Germline CDR1 reads LNHNV; CDR2 reads YYDKDF (reference sequence). This CDR3 is built from 18 residues. Produced via immunoSEQ multiplex PCR; TCRdb's table is partial and in-frame only. There are roughly 340,000 clones in the sample; 80% to 90% occur only once, and nearly 6.5% lies in the top ten. The TCR comes from a woman between 50 and 59 years old with COVID-19, enrolled during active disease. Source material: peripheral blood. The chain combines TRBV15 with TRBJ1-4; 7 bases agree with TRBD1. In DNA, the CDR3 is TGTGCCACCAGCAGAGAGGTGGGGAACAGGGGTGGTAACGAAAAACTGTTTTTT. As protein: CATSREVGNRGGNEKLFF.